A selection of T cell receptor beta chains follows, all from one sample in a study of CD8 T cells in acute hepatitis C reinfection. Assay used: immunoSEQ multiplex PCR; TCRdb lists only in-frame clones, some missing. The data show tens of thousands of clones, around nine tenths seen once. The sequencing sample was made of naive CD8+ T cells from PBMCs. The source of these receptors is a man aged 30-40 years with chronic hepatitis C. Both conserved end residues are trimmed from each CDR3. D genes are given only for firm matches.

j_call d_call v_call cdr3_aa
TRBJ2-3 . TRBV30 AWSLGEDTQY
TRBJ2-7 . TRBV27 ASSLGTNSYEQY
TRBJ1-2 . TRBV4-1 ASSPRQGIYT
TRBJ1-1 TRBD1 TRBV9 ASSGRTGPTYTEAF
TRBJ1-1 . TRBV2 ASSDLANTEAF
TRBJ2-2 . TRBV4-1 ASSHDAGELF
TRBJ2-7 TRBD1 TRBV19 ASGTGIPYEQY
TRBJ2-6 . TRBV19 AVEQDNGANVLT
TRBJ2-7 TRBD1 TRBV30 AWSTTGVLYEQY
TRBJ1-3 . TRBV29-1 SVEAGLGNTIY
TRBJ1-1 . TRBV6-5 ASSYDQHGGTEAF
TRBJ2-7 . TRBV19 ASSMAGSGEQY
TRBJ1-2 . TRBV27 ASSEGAGGYGYT
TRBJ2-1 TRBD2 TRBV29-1 SVEDQGSGVIYNEQF
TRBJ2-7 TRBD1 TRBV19 ASSSSDRVHEQY
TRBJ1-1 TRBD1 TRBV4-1 ASSQQGQGNTEAF
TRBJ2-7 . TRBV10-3 AINDSGHEQY
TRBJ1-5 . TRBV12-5 ASGLTGSRNQPQH
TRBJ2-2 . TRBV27 ASSFLTGELF
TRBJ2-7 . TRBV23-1 ASSRLYEQY
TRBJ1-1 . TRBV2 ASSESDGDTEAF
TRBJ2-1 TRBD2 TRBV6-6 ASSGLGRGEQF
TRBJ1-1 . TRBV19 ASSIGQYEAF
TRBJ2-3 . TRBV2 ASRGTDTQY
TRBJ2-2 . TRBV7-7 ASSLDVAANTGELF
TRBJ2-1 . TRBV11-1 ASSLVGSATYDNEQF
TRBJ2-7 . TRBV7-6 ASSSGGGPYEQY
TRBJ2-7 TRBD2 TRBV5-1 ASSKGLAGVVEQY
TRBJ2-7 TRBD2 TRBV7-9 ASSPRTSGSIDEQY
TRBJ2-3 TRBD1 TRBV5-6 ASSLLGQADTQY
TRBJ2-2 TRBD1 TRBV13 ASSLGTGENTGELF
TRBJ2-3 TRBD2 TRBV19 ASSMASGGAIDTQY
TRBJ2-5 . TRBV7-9 ASSLQPRVETQY
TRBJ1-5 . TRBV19 ASSIGQYSNQPQH
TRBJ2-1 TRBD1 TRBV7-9 ASSPNGRTGGSYNEQF
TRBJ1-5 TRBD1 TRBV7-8 ASSQGGSDQPQH
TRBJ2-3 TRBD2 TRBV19 ASSTTSASTDTQY
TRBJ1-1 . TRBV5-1 ASSLRVGHTEAF
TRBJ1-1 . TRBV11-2 ASSGHTRYTEAF
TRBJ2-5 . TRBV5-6 ASSLGTGEETQY
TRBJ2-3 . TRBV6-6 ASRPVSGRTDTQY
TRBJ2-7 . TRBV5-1 ASSLVADSSYEQY